Following are 22 T cell receptor beta chains from one sample sequenced in a study of cytomegalovirus exposure and HLA in healthy donors. A multiplex PCR was run with 60 Vbeta primers and 13 Jbeta primers. This table comes from immunoSEQ multiplex PCR, and its TCRdb copy is limited to in-frame clones, with some not included. The data show about 120,000 clones, roughly 76% seen once. Sequencing input: PBMCs. These receptors came from a man over 45 in good health and CMV-seropositive.

This clone was picked up one time. Other DNA sequences in the sample encode the same CDR3. The chain recombines TRBV2 with TRBJ1-2, with D perhaps matching TRBD1 (6 bases). Trimming pared 9 bases from V and 4 bases from J, leaving 9 bases between. In germline, CDR1 is SNHLY, CDR2 FYNNEI. CDR3 size: 11 residues. The DNA of the CDR3 is TGTGCCAGAAGGGGGAGCTATGGCTACACCTTC. Translated, it gives CARRGSYGYTF.

The chain carries TRBV4-1 and TRBJ2-7; 7 nucleotides line up with TRBD1. CDR3 length: 15 residues. Germline V gene lookup returns CDR1 MGHRA and CDR2 YSYEKL. The junction had 5 bases not matched to a gene; V was cut back by 1 base and J by 2 bases. In DNA form, the CDR3 reads TGCGCCAGCAGCCAAGCTCCGGGACAGACCTACGAGCAGTACTTC. Translating it yields CASSQAPGQTYEQYF.

The rearrangement uses TRBV10-2 and TRBJ1-2; TRBD1 is a possible D gene (6 bases). The length of the CDR3 is 13 residues. The germline V gene encodes CDR1 WSHSY and CDR2 SAAADI. V was shortened by 6 bases and J by 8 bases, with 16 bases between the two germline ends. The chain's CDR3 is CASRDDRSEGYTF. Written as DNA, the CDR3 is TGCGCCAGCAGGGATGACAGGAGTGAAGGCTACACCTTC.

This chain links TRBV5-4 with TRBJ2-7; TRBD1 matches 8 bases. This CDR3 has 14 amino acids. CDR1 and CDR2 (germline): SGHNT, YYREEE (reference sequence). The junction had 6 bases not matched to a gene; V was cut back by 3 bases and J by 4 bases. This chain's CDR3 is CASSSTGQVYEQYF. The CDR3 coding sequence is TGTGCCAGCAGCTCCACGGGACAGGTATACGAGCAGTACTTC.

The chain recombines TRBV9 with TRBJ2-3; weak D call: TRBD2 (5 bases). Trimming stripped 0 bases from V and 3 bases from J, with 8 bases between. This CDR3 has 14 residues. Germline CDR1 SGDLS, CDR2 YYNGEE. CDR3 sequence (DNA): TGTGCCAGCAGCGTAGCCAGCGGAACAGATACGCAGTATTTT. It yields the protein CASSVASGTDTQYF.

This clone was seen once. The DNA for the CDR3 is TGCGCCAGCAGCGTAGCCGGGGGAGACGAGCAGTACTTC. It is translated as CASSVAGGDEQYF. The genes are TRBV5-1 and TRBJ2-7, with a weak D call TRBD2 (6 bases). Trimming took 4 bases from V and 5 from J, leaving 13 bases between them. Germline CDR1 reads SGHRS; CDR2 reads YFSETQ. CDR3 length equals 13 residues.

This sequence joins TRBV6-4 and TRBJ2-1; 13 nucleotides agree with TRBD2. The CDR3 has 15 residues. Trimming removed 6 bases from V and 7 bases from J; junction bases left unmatched: 6. Germline assignment: CDR1 MRHNA and CDR2 SNTAGT. Here the CDR3 DNA reads TGTGCCAGCAGAGCTGGGACTAGCGGGAAGAATGAGCAGTTCTTC. It specifies CASRAGTSGKNEQFF.

This clone has a handful of counts. The CDR3 reads CASSLPRTNSYNEQFF. DNA for the CDR3: TGTGCCAGCAGTCTCCCCCGGACAAACTCCTACAATGAGCAGTTCTTC. The chain employs TRBV14 and TRBJ2-1, with a possible D match to TRBD1 (5 bases). V gave up 6 bases and J gave up 0 bases, with 15 bases separating them. The CDR3 sequence is 16 residues long. Germline loops: CDR1 SGHDN, CDR2 FVKESK.

The V and J genes are TRBV6-4 and TRBJ1-1, with TRBD1 matching over 7 bases. The CDR3 has 15 residues. Germline V gene sequence: CDR1 MRHNA, CDR2 SNTAGT. After removal of 6 bases from V and 6 bases from J, the junction contained 13 bases not matched to a gene. The CDR3 DNA reads TGTGCCAGCAGGGCCGACAGGGCTGGGGATCCTGAAGCTTTCTTT. It specifies CASRADRAGDPEAFF.

The rearrangement joins TRBV5-8 to TRBJ2-7; possibly TRBD2 for D (5 bases). Germline CDR1 is SGHTS and CDR2 is YDEGEE. The CDR3 has 13 amino acids. V dropped 2 bases and J dropped 5 bases, with 11 bases sitting between them. The CDR3 here is CASSLQRRDEQYF. CDR3 DNA: TGTGCCAGCAGCTTACAGCGGCGGGACGAGCAGTACTTC.

The rearrangement links TRBV18 to TRBJ2-3; perhaps TRBD1 as D (6 bases). Trimming pared 3 bases from V and 0 bases from J, leaving 10 bases between. The CDR3 sequence is 15 residues long. CDR1 and CDR2 from the germline V gene are KGHSH and LQKENI. The CDR3: CASSPDSTSTDTQYF. CDR3 sequence (DNA): TGTGCCAGCTCACCGGACAGCACTAGCACAGATACGCAGTATTTT.

The J gene is TRBJ2-3, the V gene TRBV4-3, with D perhaps TRBD1 (5 bases). CDR1 and CDR2 from the germline V gene are LGHNA and YSLEER. Trimming removed 0 bases at V and 1 base at J, with 8 bases between. The CDR3 sequence is 15 residues long. The CDR3 region is CASSQDQGGTDTQYF. DNA for the CDR3: TGCGCCAGCAGCCAAGATCAGGGTGGCACAGATACGCAGTATTTT.

The CDR3 DNA is TGCGCCAGCAGCCAAGTCGTTGTGGTCCTAGATGCGAGCAATCAGCCCCAGCATTTT. Protein sequence: CASSQVVVVLDASNQPQHF. V and J are TRBV4-1 and TRBJ1-5; D is unresolved. The CDR3 extends over 19 amino acids. V was trimmed by 1 base and J by 1 base, leaving 20 bases between them. The V gene's germline CDR1 is MGHRA and CDR2 YSYEKL.

The gene calls are TRBV2 and TRBJ2-1; TRBD2 matches at 7 bases. The trim removed 10 bases at V and 10 bases at J, leaving 13 bases unmatched. The germline gives CDR1 SNHLY, CDR2 FYNNEI. This CDR3 comprises 13 residues. CDR3 sequence: CATLGTTAAEQFF. DNA of the CDR3: TGTGCCACCTTGGGGACTACGGCCGCCGAGCAGTTCTTC.

The V and J genes are TRBV14 and TRBJ2-5; tentatively, D is TRBD1 (5 bases). The CDR3 covers 14 residues. V gave up 4 bases and J gave up 2 bases, with 11 bases separating them. CDR1 is SGHDN and CDR2 is FVKESK in the germline V gene. The CDR3 DNA is TGTGCCAGCAGCCGGGGCATCTTACAAGAGACCCAGTACTTC. Translating gives CASSRGILQETQYF.

In its sample, this clone was seen once. V is TRBV2 and J is TRBJ2-7; 8 nucleotides line up with TRBD2. J was trimmed by 2 bases and V by 2 bases; bases with no gene match: 5. Germline assignment: CDR1 SNHLY and CDR2 FYNNEI. This CDR3 has 15 residues. Here the CDR3 reads CASSEQAGVAYEQYF. CDR3 DNA: TGTGCCAGCAGTGAACAAGCGGGAGTAGCCTACGAGCAGTACTTC.

The V call is TRBV5-1, the J call TRBJ1-2, with TRBD1 matching over 7 bases. This CDR3 region has 16 residues. V gave up 1 base and J gave up 6 bases; unmatched junction bases: 12. Germline CDR1 and CDR2: SGHRS and YFSETQ. The CDR3 sequence is CASSLSPGQLGHGYTF. CDR3 nucleotide sequence: TGCGCCAGCAGCTTGTCACCGGGACAGTTAGGCCATGGCTACACCTTC.

The V and J genes are TRBV6-1 and TRBJ1-2, with TRBD1 matching 7 bases. This CDR3 region has 15 residues. Germline CDR1 MNHNS, CDR2 SASEGT. Losses at the gene ends were 5 bases for V and 0 bases for J; bases not matched to a gene: 6. The CDR3 coding sequence is TGTGCCAGCAGTTTACTACAGGGGTCTAACTATGGCTACACCTTC. Encoded protein: CASSLLQGSNYGYTF.

The chain is built from TRBV7-2 and TRBJ1-5; 9 bases are shared with TRBD1. The germline CDR1 and CDR2 sequences are SGHTA and FQGNSA. This CDR3 region has 16 residues. J was trimmed by 4 bases and V by 5 bases; bases with no gene match: 9. The CDR3 nucleotides read TGTGCCAGCAGCCCTCAAGGGGGGACAGGGAATCAGCCCCAGCATTTT. Protein sequence: CASSPQGGTGNQPQHF.

Only one count was recorded for this clone. The V call is TRBV6-6, the J call TRBJ1-1; 7 bases match TRBD1. Trimming cost V 4 bases and J 2 bases; bases outside gene matches: 7. This CDR3 has 15 residues. The germline V gene has CDR1 MNHNY and CDR2 SVGAGI (reference sequence). CDR3 sequence reads: CASSSTDRFNTEAFF. The CDR3 nucleotides are TGTGCCAGCAGTTCCACGGACAGGTTCAACACTGAAGCTTTCTTT.

This clone has a handful of counts. The chain uses TRBV19 and TRBJ1-3; 7 positions agree with TRBD1. This CDR3 is built from 15 residues. Germline V gene lookup returns CDR1 LNHDA and CDR2 SQIVND (reference sequence). With V trimmed by 6 bases and J by 4 bases, 9 bases remained unmatched. The CDR3 nucleotides read TGTGCCAGTAGGCCGACAGGGTCCGGCGGAAACACCATATATTTT. It translates to CASRPTGSGGNTIYF.

In this sample, this clone turned up a few times. The V gene is TRBV13, the J gene TRBJ1-1; the D gene is possibly TRBD1 (6 bases). This CDR3 is built from 14 residues. V lost 5 bases and J lost 8, with 18 bases in between. Per the germline V gene, CDR1 is PRHDT and CDR2 is FYEKMQ (reference sequence). CDR3 sequence (DNA): TGTGCCAGCAGCCCAGCGGGAGGGGGTTTGGAAGCTTTCTTT. Amino acids: CASSPAGGGLEAFF.